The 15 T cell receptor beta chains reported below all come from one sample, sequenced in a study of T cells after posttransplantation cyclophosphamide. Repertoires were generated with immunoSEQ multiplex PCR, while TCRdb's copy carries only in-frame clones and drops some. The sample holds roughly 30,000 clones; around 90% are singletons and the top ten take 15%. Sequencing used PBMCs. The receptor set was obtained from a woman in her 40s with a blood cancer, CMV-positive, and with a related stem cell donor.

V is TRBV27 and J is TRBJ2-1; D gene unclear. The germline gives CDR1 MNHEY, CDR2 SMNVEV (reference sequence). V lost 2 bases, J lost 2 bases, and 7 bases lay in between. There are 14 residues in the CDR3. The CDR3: CASSLSSTYNEQFF. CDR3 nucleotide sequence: TGTGCCAGCAGTTTAAGCTCGACCTACAATGAGCAGTTCTTC.

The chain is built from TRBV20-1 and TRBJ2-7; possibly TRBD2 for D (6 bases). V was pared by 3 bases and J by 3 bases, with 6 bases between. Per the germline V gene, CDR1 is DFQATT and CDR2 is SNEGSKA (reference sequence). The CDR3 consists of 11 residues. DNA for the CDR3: TGCAGTGCTAGGACTAGCTACGAGCAGTACTTC. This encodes CSARTSYEQYF.

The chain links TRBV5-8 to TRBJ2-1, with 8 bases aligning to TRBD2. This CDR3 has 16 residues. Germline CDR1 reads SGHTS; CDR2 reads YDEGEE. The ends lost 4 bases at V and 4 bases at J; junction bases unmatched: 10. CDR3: CASSAIRGGLYNEQFF. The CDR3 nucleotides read TGTGCCAGCAGCGCGATACGGGGGGGCTTGTACAATGAGCAGTTCTTC.

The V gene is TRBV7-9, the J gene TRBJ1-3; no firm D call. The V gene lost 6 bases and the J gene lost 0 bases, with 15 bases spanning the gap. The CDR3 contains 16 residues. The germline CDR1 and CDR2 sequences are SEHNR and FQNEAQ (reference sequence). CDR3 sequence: CASSLEDFLSGNTIYF. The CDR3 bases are TGTGCCAGCAGTTTGGAGGACTTCCTCTCTGGAAACACCATATATTTT.

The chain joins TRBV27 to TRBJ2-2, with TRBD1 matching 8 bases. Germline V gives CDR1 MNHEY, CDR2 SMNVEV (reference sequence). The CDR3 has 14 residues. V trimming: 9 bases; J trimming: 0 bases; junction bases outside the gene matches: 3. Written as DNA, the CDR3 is TGTGCCAGGCCGGGACAGGCGAACACCGGGGAGCTGTTTTTT. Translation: CARPGQANTGELFF.

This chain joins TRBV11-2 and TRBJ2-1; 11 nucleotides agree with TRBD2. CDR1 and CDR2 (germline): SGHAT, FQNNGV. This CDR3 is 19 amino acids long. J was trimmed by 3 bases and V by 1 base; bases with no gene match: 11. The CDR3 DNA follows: TGTGCCAGCAGCTTAGTAGGGACTAGCGGTGCTCCGGGCTACAATGAGCAGTTCTTC. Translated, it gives CASSLVGTSGAPGYNEQFF. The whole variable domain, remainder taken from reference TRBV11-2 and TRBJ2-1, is EAGVAQSPRYKIIEKRQSVAFWCNPISGHATLYWYQQILGQGPKLLIQFQNNGVVDDSQLPKDRFSAERLKGVDSTLKIQPAKLEDSAVYLCASSLVGTSGAPGYNEQFFGPGTRLTVL.

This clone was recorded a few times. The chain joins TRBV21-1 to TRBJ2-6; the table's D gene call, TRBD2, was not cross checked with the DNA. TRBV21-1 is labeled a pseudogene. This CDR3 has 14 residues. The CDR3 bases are TGTGCCAGCAGCTCCCGCTCTGGGGCCAACGTCCTGACTTTC. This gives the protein CASSSRSGANVLTF.

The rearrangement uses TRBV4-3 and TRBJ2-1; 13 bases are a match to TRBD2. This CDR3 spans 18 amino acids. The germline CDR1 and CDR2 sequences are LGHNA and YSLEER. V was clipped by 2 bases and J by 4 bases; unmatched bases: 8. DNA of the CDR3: TGCGCCAGCAGCCAATTCCGACTAGCGGGGGGTACGTACAATGAGCAGTTCTTC. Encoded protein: CASSQFRLAGGTYNEQFF.

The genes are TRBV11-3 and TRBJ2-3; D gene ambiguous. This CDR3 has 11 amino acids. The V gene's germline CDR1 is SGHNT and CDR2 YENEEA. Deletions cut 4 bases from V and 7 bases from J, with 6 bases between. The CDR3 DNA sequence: TGTGCCAGCAGCTCGGAGAATACGCAGTATTTT. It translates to CASSSENTQYF.

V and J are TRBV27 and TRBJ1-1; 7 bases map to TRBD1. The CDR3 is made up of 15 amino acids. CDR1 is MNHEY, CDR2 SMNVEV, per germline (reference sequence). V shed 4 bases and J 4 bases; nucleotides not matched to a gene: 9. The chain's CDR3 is CASSSLTGSRTEAFF. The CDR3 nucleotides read TGTGCCAGCAGTTCCTTGACAGGGTCGCGCACTGAAGCTTTCTTT.

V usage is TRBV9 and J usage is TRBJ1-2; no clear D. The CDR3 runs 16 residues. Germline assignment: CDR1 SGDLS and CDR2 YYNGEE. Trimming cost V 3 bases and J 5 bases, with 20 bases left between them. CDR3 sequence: CASSAEVGHRDYGYTF. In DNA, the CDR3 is TGTGCCAGCAGCGCCGAAGTCGGGCATCGGGATTATGGCTACACCTTC.

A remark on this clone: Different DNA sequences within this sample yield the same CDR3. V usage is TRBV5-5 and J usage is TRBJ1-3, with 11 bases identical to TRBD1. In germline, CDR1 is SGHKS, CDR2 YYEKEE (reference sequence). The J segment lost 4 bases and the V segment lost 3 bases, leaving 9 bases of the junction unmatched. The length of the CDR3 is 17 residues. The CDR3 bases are TGTGCCAGCAGCTGGACAGGGGGCGGTTTGACGGGAAACACCATATATTTT. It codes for CASSWTGGGLTGNTIYF.

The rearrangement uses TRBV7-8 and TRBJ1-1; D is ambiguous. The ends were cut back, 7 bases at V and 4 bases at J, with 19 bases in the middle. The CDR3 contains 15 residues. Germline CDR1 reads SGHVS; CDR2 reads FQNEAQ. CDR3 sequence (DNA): TGTGCCAGCATCATAGGGAGGGATCGGGGCACTGAAGCTTTCTTT. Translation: CASIIGRDRGTEAFF. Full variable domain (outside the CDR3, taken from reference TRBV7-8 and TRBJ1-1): GAGVSQSPRYKVAKRGQDVALRCDPISGHVSLFWYQQALGQGPEFLTYFQNEAQLDKSGLPSDRFFAERPEGSVSTLKIQRTQQEDSAVYLCASIIGRDRGTEAFFGQGTRLTVV.

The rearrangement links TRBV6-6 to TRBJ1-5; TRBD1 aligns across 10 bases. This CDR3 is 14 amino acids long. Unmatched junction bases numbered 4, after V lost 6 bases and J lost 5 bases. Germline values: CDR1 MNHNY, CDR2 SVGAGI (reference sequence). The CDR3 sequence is CASRGQGRDQPQHF. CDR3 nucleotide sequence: TGTGCCAGCAGGGGACAGGGGAGGGATCAGCCCCAGCATTTT.

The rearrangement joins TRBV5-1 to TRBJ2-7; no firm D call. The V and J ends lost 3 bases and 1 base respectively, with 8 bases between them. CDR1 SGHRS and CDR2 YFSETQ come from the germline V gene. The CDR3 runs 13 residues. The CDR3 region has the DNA TGCGCCAGCAGCTGGTCCAGGTCCTACGAGCAGTACTTC. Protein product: CASSWSRSYEQYF.